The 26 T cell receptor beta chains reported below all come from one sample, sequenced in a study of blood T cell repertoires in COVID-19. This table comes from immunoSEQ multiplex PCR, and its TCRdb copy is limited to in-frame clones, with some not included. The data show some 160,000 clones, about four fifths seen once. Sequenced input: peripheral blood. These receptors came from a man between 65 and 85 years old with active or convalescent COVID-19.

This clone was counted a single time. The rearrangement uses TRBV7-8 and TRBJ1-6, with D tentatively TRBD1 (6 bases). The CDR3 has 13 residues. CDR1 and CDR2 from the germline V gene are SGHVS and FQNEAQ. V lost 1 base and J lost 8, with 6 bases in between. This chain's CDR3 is CASSLEGDSPLHF. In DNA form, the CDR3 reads TGTGCCAGCAGCTTAGAGGGGGATTCACCCCTCCACTTT. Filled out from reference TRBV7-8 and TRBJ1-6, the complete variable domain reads GAGVSQSPRYKVAKRGQDVALRCDPISGHVSLFWYQQALGQGPEFLTYFQNEAQLDKSGLPSDRFFAERPEGSVSTLKIQRTQQEDSAVYLCASSLEGDSPLHFGNGTRLTVT.

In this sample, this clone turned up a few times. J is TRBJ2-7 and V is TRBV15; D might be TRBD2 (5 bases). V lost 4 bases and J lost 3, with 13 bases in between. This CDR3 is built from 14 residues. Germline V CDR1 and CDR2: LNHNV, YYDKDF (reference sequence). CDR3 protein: CATSKDGGYYEQYF. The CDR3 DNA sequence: TGTGCCACCAGCAAAGACGGCGGGTACTACGAGCAGTACTTC.

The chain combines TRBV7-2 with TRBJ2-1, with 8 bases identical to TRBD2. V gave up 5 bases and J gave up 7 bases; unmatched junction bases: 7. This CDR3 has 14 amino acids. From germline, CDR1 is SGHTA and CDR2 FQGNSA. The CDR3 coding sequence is TGTGCCAGCAGCCCTGGGACTAGAGTGAATGAGCAGTTCTTC. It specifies CASSPGTRVNEQFF.

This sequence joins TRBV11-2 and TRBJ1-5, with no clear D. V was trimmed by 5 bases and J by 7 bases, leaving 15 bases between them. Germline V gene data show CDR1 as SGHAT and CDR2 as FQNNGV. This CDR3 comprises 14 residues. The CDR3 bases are TGTGCCAGCAGCAGTTCGGGTGCTGAACAGCCCCAGCATTTT. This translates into CASSSSGAEQPQHF.

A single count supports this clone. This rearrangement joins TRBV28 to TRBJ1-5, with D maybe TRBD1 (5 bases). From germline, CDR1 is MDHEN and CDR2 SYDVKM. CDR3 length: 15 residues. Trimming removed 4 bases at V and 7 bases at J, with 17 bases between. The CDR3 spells CASSSYRKGMQPQHF. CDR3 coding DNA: TGTGCCAGCAGTTCCTACAGGAAGGGAATGCAGCCCCAGCATTTT.

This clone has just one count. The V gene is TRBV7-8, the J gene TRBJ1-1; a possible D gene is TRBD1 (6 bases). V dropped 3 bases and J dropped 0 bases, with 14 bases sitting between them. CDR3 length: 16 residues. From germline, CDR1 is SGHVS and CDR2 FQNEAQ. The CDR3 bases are TGTGCCAGCAGCTTTGGGAGGGGGGTCGTGAACACTGAAGCTTTCTTT. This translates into CASSFGRGVVNTEAFF.

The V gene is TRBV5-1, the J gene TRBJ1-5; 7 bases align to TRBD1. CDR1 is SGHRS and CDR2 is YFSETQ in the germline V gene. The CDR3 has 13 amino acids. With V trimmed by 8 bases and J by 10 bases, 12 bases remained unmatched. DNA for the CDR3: TGCGCCAGTTTGACAGGGTACAAGGTCCCCCAGCATTTT. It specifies CASLTGYKVPQHF. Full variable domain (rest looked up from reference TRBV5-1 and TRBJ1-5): KAGVTQTPRYLIKTRGQQVTLSCSPISGHRSVSWYQQTPGQGLQFLFEYFSETQRNKGNFPGRFSGRQFSNSRSEMNVSTLELGDSALYLCASLTGYKVPQHFGDGTRLSIL.

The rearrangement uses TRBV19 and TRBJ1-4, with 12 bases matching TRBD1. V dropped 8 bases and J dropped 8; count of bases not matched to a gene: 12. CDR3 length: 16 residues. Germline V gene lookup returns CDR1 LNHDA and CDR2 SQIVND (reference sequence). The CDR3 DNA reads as TGTGCCAGTCAAGCAGGGACAGGGGGCGAGGCGGAAAAACTGTTTTTT. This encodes CASQAGTGGEAEKLFF.

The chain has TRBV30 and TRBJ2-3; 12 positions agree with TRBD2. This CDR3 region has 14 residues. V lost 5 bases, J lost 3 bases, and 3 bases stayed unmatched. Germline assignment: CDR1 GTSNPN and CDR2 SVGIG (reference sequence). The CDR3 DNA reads TGTGCCTGGGACGGGACTAGCGGGACAGATACGCAGTATTTT. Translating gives CAWDGTSGTDTQYF.

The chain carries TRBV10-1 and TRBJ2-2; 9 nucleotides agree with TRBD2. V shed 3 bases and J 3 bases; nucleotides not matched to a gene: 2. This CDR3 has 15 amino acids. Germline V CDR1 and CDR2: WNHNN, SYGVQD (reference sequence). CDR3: CASSEKRGDTGELFF. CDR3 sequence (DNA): TGCGCCAGCAGTGAAAAGCGGGGGGACACCGGGGAGCTGTTTTTT.

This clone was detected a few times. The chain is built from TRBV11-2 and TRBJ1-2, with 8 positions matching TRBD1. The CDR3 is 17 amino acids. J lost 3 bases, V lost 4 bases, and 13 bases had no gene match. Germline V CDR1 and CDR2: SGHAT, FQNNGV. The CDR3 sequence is CASSSPRTGWMDYGYTF. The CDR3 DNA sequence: TGTGCCAGCAGCTCCCCCCGGACAGGGTGGATGGACTATGGCTACACCTTC.

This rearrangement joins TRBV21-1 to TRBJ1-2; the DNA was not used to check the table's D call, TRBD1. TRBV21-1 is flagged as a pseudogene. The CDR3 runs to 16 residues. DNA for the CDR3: TGTGCCAGCAGCAAAGAGGGGCGGTGGTTCGACTATGGCTACACCTTC. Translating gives CASSKEGRWFDYGYTF.

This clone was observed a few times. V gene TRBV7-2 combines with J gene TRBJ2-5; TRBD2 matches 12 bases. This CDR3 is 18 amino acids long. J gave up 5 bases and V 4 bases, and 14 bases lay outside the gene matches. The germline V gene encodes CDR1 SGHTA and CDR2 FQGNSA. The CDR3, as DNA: TGTGCCAGCAGCTCCTCTAGCGGGGGGGCCCGGGGGAGGGAGACCCAGTACTTC. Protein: CASSSSSGGARGRETQYF.

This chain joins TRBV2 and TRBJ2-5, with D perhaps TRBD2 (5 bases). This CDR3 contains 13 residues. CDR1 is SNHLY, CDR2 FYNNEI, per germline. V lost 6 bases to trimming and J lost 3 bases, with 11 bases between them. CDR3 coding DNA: TGTGCCAGCAGCGGGAACCCTAAAGAGACCCAGTACTTC. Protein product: CASSGNPKETQYF.

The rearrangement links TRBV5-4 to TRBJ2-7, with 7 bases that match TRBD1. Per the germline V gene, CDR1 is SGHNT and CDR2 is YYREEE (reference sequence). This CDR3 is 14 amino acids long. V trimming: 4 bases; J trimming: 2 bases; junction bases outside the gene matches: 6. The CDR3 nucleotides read TGTGCCAGCAGCCCACAGGGGAGCGCCTACGAGCAGTACTTC. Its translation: CASSPQGSAYEQYF.

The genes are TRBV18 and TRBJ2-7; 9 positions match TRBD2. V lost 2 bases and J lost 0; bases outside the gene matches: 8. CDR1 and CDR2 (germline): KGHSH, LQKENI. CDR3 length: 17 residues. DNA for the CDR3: TGTGCCAGCTCACCAGCGGGACTAGCATTCGTCTCCTACGAGCAGTACTTC. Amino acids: CASSPAGLAFVSYEQYF.

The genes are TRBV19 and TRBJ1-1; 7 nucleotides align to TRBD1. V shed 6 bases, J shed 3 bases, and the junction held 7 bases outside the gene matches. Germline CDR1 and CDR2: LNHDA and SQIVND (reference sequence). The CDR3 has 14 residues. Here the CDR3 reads CASRNRGGDTEAFF. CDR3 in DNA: TGTGCCAGTAGAAACAGGGGCGGCGACACTGAAGCTTTCTTT.

The CDR3 DNA reads TGTGCCAGCTCACCATTGGACAGGGGTTATGATGAGCAGTTCTTC. This translates into CASSPLDRGYDEQFF. J is TRBJ2-1 and V is TRBV18; 9 bases match TRBD1. From germline, CDR1 is KGHSH and CDR2 LQKENI. The J segment lost 8 bases and the V segment lost 2 bases, leaving 7 bases of the junction unmatched. The CDR3 totals 15 residues.

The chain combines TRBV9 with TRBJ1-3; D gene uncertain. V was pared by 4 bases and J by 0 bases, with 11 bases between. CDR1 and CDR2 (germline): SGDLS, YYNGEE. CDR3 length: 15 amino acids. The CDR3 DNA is TGTGCCAGCAGCCCAGTGGGGAGCTCTGGAAACACCATATATTTT. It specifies CASSPVGSSGNTIYF.

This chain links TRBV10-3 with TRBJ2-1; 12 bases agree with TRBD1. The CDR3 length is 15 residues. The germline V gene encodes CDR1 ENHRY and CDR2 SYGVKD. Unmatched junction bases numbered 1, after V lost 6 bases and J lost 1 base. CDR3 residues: CAIRGQGASYNEQFF. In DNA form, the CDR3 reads TGTGCCATCAGGGGACAGGGGGCTTCCTACAATGAGCAGTTCTTC.

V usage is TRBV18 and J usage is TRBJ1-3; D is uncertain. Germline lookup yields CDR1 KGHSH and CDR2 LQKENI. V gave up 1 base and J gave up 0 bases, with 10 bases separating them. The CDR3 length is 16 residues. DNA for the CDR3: TGTGCCAGCTCACCACAAGACGGGGTCTCTGGAAACACCATATATTTT. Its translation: CASSPQDGVSGNTIYF.

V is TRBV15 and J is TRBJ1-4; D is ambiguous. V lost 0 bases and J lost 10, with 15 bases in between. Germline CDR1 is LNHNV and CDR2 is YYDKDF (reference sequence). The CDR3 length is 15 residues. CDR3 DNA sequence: TGTGCCACCAGCAGAGAGATGGCAGGACGGGGAAAACTGTTTTTT. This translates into CATSREMAGRGKLFF. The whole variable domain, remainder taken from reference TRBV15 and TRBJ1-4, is DAMVIQNPRYQVTQFGKPVTLSCSQTLNHNVMYWYQQKSSQAPKLLFHYYDKDFNNEADTPDNFQSRRPNTSFCFLDIRSPGLGDTAMYLCATSREMAGRGKLFFGSGTQLSVL.

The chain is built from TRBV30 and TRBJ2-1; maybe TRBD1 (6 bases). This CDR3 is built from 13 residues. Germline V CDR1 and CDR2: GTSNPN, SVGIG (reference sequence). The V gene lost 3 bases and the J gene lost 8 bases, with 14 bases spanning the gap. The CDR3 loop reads CAWSGQLGDEQFF. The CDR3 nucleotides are TGTGCCTGGAGCGGACAGCTTGGCGATGAGCAGTTCTTC.

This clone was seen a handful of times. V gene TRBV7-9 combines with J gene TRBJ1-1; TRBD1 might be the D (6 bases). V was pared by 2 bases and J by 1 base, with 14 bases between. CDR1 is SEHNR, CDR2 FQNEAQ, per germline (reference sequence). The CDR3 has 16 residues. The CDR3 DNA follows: TGTGCCAGCAGCTTATCGGGGGGCGCTTGGAACACTGAAGCTTTCTTT. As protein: CASSLSGGAWNTEAFF. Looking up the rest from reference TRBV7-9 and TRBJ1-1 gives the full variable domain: DTGVSQNPRHKITKRGQNVTFRCDPISEHNRLYWYRQTLGQGPEFLTYFQNEAQLEKSRLLSDRFSAERPKGSFSTLEIQRTEQGDSAMYLCASSLSGGAWNTEAFFGQGTRLTVV.

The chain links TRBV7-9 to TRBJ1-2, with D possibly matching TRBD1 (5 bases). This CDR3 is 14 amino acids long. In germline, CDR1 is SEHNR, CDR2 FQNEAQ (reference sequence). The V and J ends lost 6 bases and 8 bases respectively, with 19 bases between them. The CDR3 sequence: CASSPSGHLFGYTF. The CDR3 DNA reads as TGTGCCAGCAGTCCCTCCGGACACCTCTTCGGCTACACCTTC. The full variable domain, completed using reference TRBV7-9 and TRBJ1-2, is DTGVSQNPRHKITKRGQNVTFRCDPISEHNRLYWYRQTLGQGPEFLTYFQNEAQLEKSRLLSDRFSAERPKGSFSTLEIQRTEQGDSAMYLCASSPSGHLFGYTFGSGTRLTVV.

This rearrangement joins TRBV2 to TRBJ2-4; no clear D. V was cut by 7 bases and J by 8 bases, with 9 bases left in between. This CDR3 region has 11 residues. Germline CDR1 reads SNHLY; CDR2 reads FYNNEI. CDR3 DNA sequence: TGTGCCAGCACTAGAGAGTACATTCAGTACTTC. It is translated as CASTREYIQYF.